The next 28 T cell receptor delta chains were all read from a single sample in a study of gamma-delta chains in newborns, infants, children. TCRdb reapplied CATT to the reads. The sample records fewer than 8,500 delta-chain clones, around 0.7% being singletons. The sequenced sample was blood. These receptors originate from a child who was a newborn, infant or young child, either healthy, febrile or measles-vaccinated (not recorded which).

This clone was picked up a small number of times. The protein recorded in TCRdb matches a much larger clone and deviates from this DNA's translation at residue 12, suggesting a read error; the protein here is obtained by translating the DNA. V is TRDV2 and J is TRDJ3, with 10 bases lining up with TRDD3. Looked up from germline, CDR1 is GEAIGNYY and CDR2 is EKD. The CDR3 length is 19 residues. The CDR3, as DNA: TGTGCCTGTGACACCGTGGGGGATACCGGCTCCCGGGACACCCGACAGATGTTTTTC. Protein sequence: CACDTVGDTGSRDTRQMFF.

There are a few counts of this clone. A single base is all that separates this from a far larger clone, so a read error is likely. The chain employs TRDV2 and TRDJ2, with D tentatively TRDD3 (6 bases). V was cut by 4 bases and J by 0 bases, with 11 bases left in between. Germline loops: CDR1 GEAIGNYY, CDR2 EKD. The CDR3 extends over 15 amino acids. CDR3 loop: CACERGTPLTAQLFF. The CDR3 DNA reads TGTGCCTGTGAGCGGGGGACGCCTTTGACAGCACAACTCTTCTTT.

This clone was counted a few times. The protein TCRdb gives is from a much larger clone and does not agree with this DNA's translation at residue 16, likely a read error; the protein shown here comes from the DNA. V is TRDV2 and J is TRDJ3; 9 nucleotides align to TRDD3. The CDR3 spans 19 residues. The V gene's germline CDR1 is GEAIGNYY and CDR2 EKD. The CDR3 loop is CACDTGNWGSSWDTRRMFF. In nucleotides, the CDR3 is TGTGCCTGTGACACCGGTAACTGGGGGAGCTCCTGGGACACCCGACGGATGTTTTTC.

By sample fraction, this clone is medium-sized (0.01 to 0.1%). Since a much larger clone is just one base distant, this may be a read error. This sample also contains other DNA sequences that code for the same CDR3. J is TRDJ3 and V is TRDV2; 7 bases are a match to TRDD3. V lost 0 bases, J lost 0 bases, and 4 bases stayed unmatched. CDR3 length equals 18 residues. The V gene's germline CDR1 is GEAIGNYY and CDR2 EKD. CDR3 residues: CACDTGGSGSWDTRQMFF. As DNA, the CDR3 is TGTGCCTGTGACACCGGGGGATCCGGCTCCTGGGACACCCGACAGATGTTTTTC.

This clone has a handful of counts. This may arise from a read error, as a much more abundant clone is one base away. Other DNA sequences within the sample encode an identical CDR3. The chain carries TRDV2 and TRDJ2, with TRDD3 matching over 8 bases. Per germline, CDR1 GEAIGNYY and CDR2 EKD. This CDR3 has 17 amino acids. The CDR3 region has the DNA TGTGCCTGTGACACATTGGGGGATCCAACTTTGACCGCACAACTCTTCTTT. This codes for CACDTLGDPTLTAQLFF.

By frequency in the sample, this clone is medium-sized. V usage is TRDV2 and J usage is TRDJ3, with TRDD3 matching 13 bases. The CDR3 has 19 residues. Germline loops: CDR1 GEAIGNYY, CDR2 EKD. The junction had 8 bases not matched to a gene; V was cut back by 3 bases and J by 4 bases. This chain's CDR3 is CACDPLLGDTRWDTRQMFF. CDR3 sequence (DNA): TGTGCCTGTGACCCTCTACTGGGGGATACGCGTTGGGACACCCGACAGATGTTTTTC.

Remarks on this clone: Given a far larger clone just one base away, this is likely a sequencing read error. In the same sample, other DNA sequences code for this CDR3. The chain is built from TRDV2 and TRDJ3; D gene uncertain. The CDR3 consists of 19 residues. Germline CDR1 reads GEAIGNYY; CDR2 reads EKD. The CDR3 coding sequence is TGTGCGTGTGACACCGTGAGGGGTATCAGCTCCTGGGACACCCGACAGATGTTTTTC. Translated: CACDTVRGISSWDTRQMFF.

Many counts were recorded for this clone. This chain links TRDV2 with TRDJ3, with unresolved D. Trimming stripped 0 bases from V and 0 bases from J, with 11 bases between. CDR1 and CDR2 (germline): GEAIGNYY, EKD. The CDR3 is made up of 18 amino acids. CDR3 nucleotide sequence: TGTGCCTGTGACACCGCGGGGTTTAGCTCCTGGGACACCCGACAGATGTTTTTC. Translation: CACDTAGFSSWDTRQMFF.

This clone was seen more than once but under ten times. This may be a read error, as it is one base from a much larger clone. V usage is TRDV2 and J usage is TRDJ3; TRDD3 matches at 7 bases. This CDR3 spans 17 amino acids. Germline CDR1 is GEAIGNYY and CDR2 is EKD. V was pared by 0 bases and J by 5 bases, with 6 bases of the junction left unmatched. Written as DNA, the CDR3 is TGTGCCTGTGACACCGTACTGGGGTCCCGGGACACCCGACAGATGTTTTTC. It is translated as CACDTVLGSRDTRQMFF.

This clone was counted between two and nine times. This probably arose from a read error, given a far larger clone one base away. V and J are TRDV2 and TRDJ1; 7 bases match TRDD3. Germline V gives CDR1 GEAIGNYY, CDR2 EKD. The ends lost 4 bases at V and 5 bases at J; junction bases unmatched: 6. The CDR3 loop spans 13 amino acids. The DNA for the CDR3 is TGTGCCTGTGAACACTGGGGAGCTGATAAACTCATCTTT. Translation gives CACEHWGADKLIF.

About this clone itself: A far larger clone is a single base away, which makes a read error likely. The chain links TRDV2 to TRDJ3; D remains ambiguous. The CDR3 consists of 17 residues. Germline V gene lookup returns CDR1 GEAIGNYY and CDR2 EKD. The CDR3 spells CARDRLGGSWDTRQMFF. In DNA form, the CDR3 reads TGTGCCCGTGACAGACTTGGAGGGTCCTGGGACACCCGACAGATGTTTTTC.

This clone was recorded at least ten times. This is likely an artifact of a read error, given a far larger clone one base away. The chain is built from TRDV2 and TRDJ3; D gene ambiguous. This CDR3 is built from 13 residues. The ends were cut back, 0 bases at V and 5 bases at J, with 1 base in the middle. CDR1 and CDR2 from the germline V gene are GEAIGNYY and EKD. The chain's CDR3 is CACDTRDTRQMFF. The CDR3 DNA reads TGTGCCTGTGACACCCGGGACACCCGACAGATGTTTTTC.

This clone appeared a few times. A much larger clone differs by one base, so this may be a read error. This sequence joins TRDV2 and TRDJ2, with D perhaps matching TRDD3 (5 bases). The CDR3 totals 17 residues. Trimming removed 1 base at V and 0 bases at J, with 14 bases between. Germline CDR1 GEAIGNYY, CDR2 EKD. CDR3 in amino acids: CACDTLWDPTLTAQLFF. CDR3 DNA sequence: TGTGCCTGTGACACATTGTGGGATCCAACTTTGACAGCACAACTCTTCTTT.

This clone turned up a few times. The amino acid sequence in TCRdb belongs to a much larger clone and departs from this DNA's translation at residue 5, likely a sequencing read error; the sequence shown is translated from the DNA. The same CDR3 can be traced to other DNA sequences in this sample. The chain links TRDV2 to TRDJ3; 7 nucleotides agree with TRDD3. Germline V gene data show CDR1 as GEAIGNYY and CDR2 as EKD. This CDR3 spans 18 amino acids. Trimming removed 3 bases from V and 0 bases from J; junction bases left unmatched: 7. The CDR3, as DNA: TGTGCCTGTGACGCCTGGGGGTCAAGCTCCTGGGACACCCGACAGATGTTTTTC. This sequence encodes CACDAWGSSSWDTRQMFF.

About this clone: The protein TCRdb lists belongs to a much larger clone and differs from this DNA's translation at residue 9, which points to a read error; the protein shown is made from the DNA. The CDR3, as DNA: TGTGCTCTTGGGGAACCTGTCGCCTATAAACTCATCTTT. Translated, it gives CALGEPVAYKLIF. The chain has TRDV1 and TRDJ1; D is unresolved. The V gene lost 1 base and the J gene lost 6 bases, with 9 bases spanning the gap. The CDR3 contains 13 residues. Germline-derived CDR1 and CDR2 are TSWWSYY and QGS.

Only a few counts were recorded for this clone. A much larger clone sits a single nucleotide away, making a read error possible. The chain carries TRDV2 and TRDJ3; tentative D call: TRDD3 (5 bases). CDR1 is GEAIGNYY and CDR2 is EKD in the germline V gene. V was cut by 0 bases and J by 0 bases, with 14 bases left in between. The CDR3 extends over 19 amino acids. CDR3 DNA sequence: TGTGCCTGTGACACCGTGGCTGGGCGCATCTCCTGGGACACCCGACAGATGTTTTTC. This gives the protein CACDTVAGRISWDTRQMFF.

Concerning this clone: TCRdb assigns this DNA the protein of a much larger clone, which departs from its translation at residue 13; this likely reflects a read error, and the protein shown comes from translating the DNA. The chain has TRDV2 and TRDJ3; TRDD3 agrees at 12 bases. The CDR3 extends over 18 amino acids. Germline V gene data show CDR1 as GEAIGNYY and CDR2 as EKD. The CDR3 region is CACDKLGDTTWDARQMFF. The CDR3 DNA sequence: TGTGCCTGTGACAAACTGGGGGATACAACCTGGGACGCCCGACAGATGTTTTTC.

This clone was counted only a few times. TCRdb gives a protein that differs at residue 3 from what the DNA encodes, so the protein here is translated from the DNA. The chain employs TRDV2 and TRDJ3, with 12 bases lining up with TRDD3. Germline V gives CDR1 GEAIGNYY, CDR2 EKD. This CDR3 contains 16 residues. The CDR3 bases are TGTGCCCGTGACATACTGGGGGATACGGACACCCGACAGATGTTTTTC. Encoded protein: CARDILGDTDTRQMFF.

This clone occurred a few times. A much larger clonotype is one base distant, so this may be a read error. The genes are TRDV2 and TRDJ3; 8 bases are a match to TRDD3. Germline V gene lookup returns CDR1 GEAIGNYY and CDR2 EKD. Trimming took 5 bases from V and 3 from J; bases not matched to a gene: 2. CDR3 length equals 15 residues. The CDR3 region is CACGLGVWDTRQMFF. CDR3 bases: TGTGCCTGTGGACTGGGGGTCTGGGACACCCGACAGATGTTTTTC.

This clone occurred a few times. A much larger clone is a single base away; this may be a read error. This sample also contains other DNA sequences that code for the same CDR3. The chain links TRDV2 to TRDJ2, with 8 bases matching TRDD3. Looked up from germline, CDR1 is GEAIGNYY and CDR2 is EKD. V gave up 3 bases and J gave up 2 bases; unmatched junction bases: 13. This CDR3 comprises 18 residues. Here the CDR3 DNA reads TGTGCCTGTGACTCCTTGTACTGGGGGTCTTCCTTGACAGCACAACTCTTCTTT. Translation: CACDSLYWGSSLTAQLFF.

This clone came up a few times. Translating this DNA gives a protein that differs at residue 16 from the TCRdb one, which belongs to a much larger clone; a read error is likely, and the protein shown is this translation. The rearrangement joins TRDV2 to TRDJ3, with TRDD3 matching over 7 bases. Germline V gene lookup returns CDR1 GEAIGNYY and CDR2 EKD. The CDR3 totals 21 residues. DNA for the CDR3: TGTGCCTGTGACACCGGCGGACTGGGGTCCCCAATCTCCTGGGACATCCGACAGATGTTTTTC. Its protein product is CACDTGGLGSPISWDIRQMFF.

In regard to this clone: Translating this DNA gives a protein that differs at residue 15 from the TCRdb one, which belongs to a much larger clone; a read error is likely, and the protein shown is this translation. V usage is TRDV2 and J usage is TRDJ3; a weak D match, TRDD3 (6 bases). The CDR3 consists of 18 residues. Germline V gives CDR1 GEAIGNYY, CDR2 EKD. The CDR3 nucleotides are TGTGCCTGTGACACCGTGGGGATCGTGTCCTGGGACACCCGACATATGTTTTTC. Amino acid sequence: CACDTVGIVSWDTRHMFF.

This clone was detected only a few times. A much larger clone differs from this one at a single base, so this may be a read error. Other DNA variants within this sample encode the same CDR3. The chain couples TRDV1 to TRDJ1; D not certain. Trimming stripped 3 bases from V and 3 bases from J, with 8 bases between. The germline V gene encodes CDR1 TSWWSYY and CDR2 QGS. The CDR3 spans 13 residues. The CDR3 region is CALGEPVADKLIF. CDR3 DNA: TGTGCTCTTGGGGAGCCTGTCGCCGATAAACTCATCTTT.

The chain links TRDV1 to TRDJ2, with 11 bases identical to TRDD3. The V gene end was trimmed by 1 base and the J gene end by 0 bases; junction bases not matched to a gene: 4. Germline CDR1 and CDR2: TSWWSYY and QGS. The CDR3 has 18 residues. The CDR3 DNA reads as TGTGCTCTTGGGGAACCCGTACTGGGGGATACTTTGACAGCACAACTCTTCTTT. Protein: CALGEPVLGDTLTAQLFF.

This clone was observed a handful of times. A far more abundant clone sits one base away, making this likely a read error. The sample carries other DNA sequences with the same CDR3. Here the CDR3 reads CACDTGGILSSWDTRQMFF. The CDR3 DNA sequence: TGTGCCTGTGACACTGGGGGAATACTCAGCTCCTGGGACACCCGACAGATGTTTTTC. The V gene is TRDV2, the J gene TRDJ3; TRDD3 matches at 7 bases. In germline, CDR1 is GEAIGNYY, CDR2 EKD. V shed 1 base, J shed 0 bases, and the junction held 8 bases outside the gene matches. CDR3 length equals 19 residues.

About this clone itself: This could be a read error, since a much larger clone is one nucleotide away. V and J are TRDV2 and TRDJ1, with D maybe TRDD3 (6 bases). This CDR3 is built from 16 residues. The V and J ends lost 0 bases and 2 bases respectively, with 15 bases between them. Germline V gives CDR1 GEAIGNYY, CDR2 EKD. In DNA, the CDR3 is TGTGCCTGTGACACCCGGGGGAAGGACAGTACCGATAAACTCATCTTT. Its translation is CACDTRGKDSTDKLIF.

This clone rates as medium-sized. The chain employs TRDV2 and TRDJ3; TRDD3 agrees at 9 bases. The CDR3 extends over 20 amino acids. Germline loops: CDR1 GEAIGNYY, CDR2 EKD. Trimming removed 0 bases from V and 0 bases from J; junction bases left unmatched: 8. In DNA, the CDR3 is TGTGCCTGTGACACCATTAGTACTGGGGGAGACTCCTGGGACACCCGACAGATGTTTTTC. Its translation is CACDTISTGGDSWDTRQMFF.

As for this clone: This may stem from a read error, because a much larger clone lies one nucleotide away. At the DNA level, this CDR3 is encoded by other sequences in the same sample as well. The V and J genes are TRDV2 and TRDJ2; D possibly corresponds to TRDD3 (5 bases). V lost 0 bases to trimming and J lost 6 bases, with 19 bases between them. The CDR3 contains 17 residues. CDR1 and CDR2 (germline): GEAIGNYY, EKD. CDR3 region: CACDTVGSTVGSAQLFF. CDR3 bases: TGTGCCTGTGACACCGTAGGGAGTACTGTGGGATCAGCACAACTCTTCTTT.